The 7 T cell receptor beta chains listed next were all sequenced from one sample in a study of radiotherapy plus CTLA-4 blockade in lung cancer. Assay used: immunoSEQ multiplex PCR; TCRdb lists only in-frame clones, some missing. Counted here are around 72,000 clones, roughly 78% occurring once; the ten biggest clones make up under 9%. Specimen: peripheral blood, collected from a patient treated with radiotherapy plus ipilimumab. Every receptor here comes from a human donor with non-small cell lung cancer who had a complete response to radiotherapy plus ipilimumab.

The rearrangement uses TRBV18 and TRBJ2-2; D unclear. Trimming took 2 bases from V and 1 from J, leaving 5 bases between them. This CDR3 has 14 residues. Per germline, CDR1 KGHSH and CDR2 LQKENI. The CDR3 sequence: CASSPDQNTGELFF. The CDR3 DNA follows: TGTGCCAGCTCACCAGACCAGAACACCGGGGAGCTGTTTTTT.

DNA of the CDR3: TGCGCCAGCAGCCAAGTCTCTAGCGGGACTCCACAAGAGACCCAGTACTTC. It specifies CASSQVSSGTPQETQYF. The genes are TRBV4-3 and TRBJ2-5, with TRBD2 matching 9 bases. The J segment lost 2 bases and the V segment lost 1 base, leaving 8 bases of the junction unmatched. This CDR3 region has 17 residues. Looked up from germline, CDR1 is LGHNA and CDR2 is YSLEER.

This clone was picked up a small number of times. V and J are TRBV9 and TRBJ1-2, with 7 bases matching TRBD1. From germline, CDR1 is SGDLS and CDR2 YYNGEE. Trimming cost V 4 bases and J 4 bases; bases outside gene matches: 10. The CDR3 is made up of 15 amino acids. CDR3 DNA sequence: TGTGCCAGCAGCCCCCGAGGTCGGGACAGCTATGGCTACACCTTC. Translated: CASSPRGRDSYGYTF. Drawing the rest from reference TRBV9 and TRBJ1-2, the complete variable domain is DSGVTQTPKHLITATGQRVTLRCSPRSGDLSVYWYQQSLDQGLQFLIQYYNGEERAKGNILERFSAQQFPDLHSELNLSSLELGDSALYFCASSPRGRDSYGYTFGSGTRLTVV.

The rearrangement joins TRBV11-2 to TRBJ1-1; D possibly corresponds to TRBD1 (6 bases). The CDR3 consists of 17 residues. Germline V gene sequence: CDR1 SGHAT, CDR2 FQNNGV. Between the trimmed V and J ends, which lost 2 bases and 4 bases, there was a span of 20 bases. The CDR3: CASSLTMVGAKGTEAFF. The DNA for the CDR3 is TGTGCCAGCAGCTTAACGATGGTGGGGGCGAAGGGCACTGAAGCTTTCTTT.

V and J are TRBV14 and TRBJ2-7; no reliable D call. Trimming took 3 bases from V and 4 from J, leaving 13 bases between them. From germline, CDR1 is SGHDN and CDR2 FVKESK. The CDR3 extends over 14 amino acids. CDR3 in amino acids: CASSQTDRVYEQYF. The CDR3 DNA follows: TGTGCCAGCAGCCAGACGGACCGAGTGTACGAGCAGTACTTC. The full variable domain, its missing parts supplied by reference TRBV14 and TRBJ2-7, is EAGVTQFPSHSVIEKGQTVTLRCDPISGHDNLYWYRRVMGKEIKFLLHFVKESKQDESGMPNNRFLAERTGGTYSTLKVQPAELEDSGVYFCASSQTDRVYEQYFGPGTRLTVT.

The V gene is TRBV5-1, the J gene TRBJ2-6, with 12 positions matching TRBD1. J was trimmed by 2 bases and V by 2 bases; bases with no gene match: 5. Germline loops: CDR1 SGHRS, CDR2 YFSETQ. CDR3 length: 18 residues. The CDR3 loop reads CASSFMGQGAAGANVLTF. The CDR3, as DNA: TGCGCCAGCAGCTTTATGGGACAGGGGGCTGCTGGGGCCAACGTCCTGACTTTC.

This chain links TRBV14 with TRBJ2-7; the match to TRBD1 covers 11 bases. J lost 5 bases, V lost 4 bases, and 7 bases had no gene match. Germline values: CDR1 SGHDN, CDR2 FVKESK. The CDR3 spans 15 residues. This chain's CDR3 is CASSPWTGGRDEQYF. The CDR3 bases are TGTGCCAGCAGCCCCTGGACAGGGGGCAGGGACGAGCAGTACTTC.